This entry lists 19 T cell receptor beta chains sequenced from one sample in a study of CD8 T cells in ankylosing spondylitis. TCRdb redid the calling of the 5' RACE reads with MiXCR, one entry per CDR3 protein. Altogether roughly 150,000 distinct CDR3 sequences are present, around 6.6% being singletons, with the ten largest covering 9.5% to 15%. The sequencing input was blood, either unsorted or a sorted T cell fraction (not recorded which). These receptors all stem from a female donor with ankylosing spondylitis or in good health (not recorded which).

The sample holds many counts of this clonotype. This chain links TRBV5-1 with TRBJ2-5; possibly TRBD1 or TRBD2 for D (6 bases each). V dropped 1 base and J dropped 5 bases, with 12 bases sitting between them. The CDR3 runs 14 residues. Per the germline V gene, CDR1 is SGHRS and CDR2 is YFSETQ. This chain's CDR3 is CASSLLTGRETQYF. The CDR3 DNA is TGCGCCAGCAGCTTGCTCACAGGGAGGGAGACCCAGTACTTC.

This clonotype was counted ten times or more. V gene TRBV6-2 or TRBV6-3 combines with J gene TRBJ1-2; maybe TRBD1 (6 bases). Trimming took 7 bases from V and 4 from J, leaving 10 bases between them. Germline loops: CDR1 MNHEY, CDR2 SVGEGT. The CDR3 runs 12 residues. In DNA form, the CDR3 reads TGTGCCAGCAAGTCGGACAGCTATGGCTACACCTTC. This sequence encodes CASKSDSYGYTF.

This clonotype came up many times. The gene calls are TRBV29-1 and TRBJ1-2; D is unresolved. V was trimmed by 5 bases and J by 4 bases, leaving 8 bases between them. This CDR3 has 11 amino acids. CDR1 and CDR2 (germline): SQVTM, ANQGSEA. The CDR3 here is CSVTVTYGYTF. In nucleotides, the CDR3 is TGCAGCGTTACAGTCACCTATGGCTACACCTTC.

This clonotype was detected ten times or more. This sequence joins TRBV20-1 and TRBJ1-1, with D maybe TRBD1 (5 bases). This CDR3 is 13 amino acids long. Germline V gene sequence: CDR1 DFQATT, CDR2 SNEGSKA (reference sequence). Trimming took 5 bases from V and 5 from J, leaving 15 bases between them. The CDR3 region is CSASLGLFTEAFF. CDR3 nucleotide sequence: TGCAGTGCTTCCTTGGGGCTGTTTACTGAAGCTTTCTTT.

This clonotype has at least ten counts. The rearrangement joins TRBV12-3 or TRBV12-4 to TRBJ1-2; D is unresolved. V dropped 2 bases and J dropped 2 bases, with 9 bases sitting between them. This CDR3 spans 14 amino acids. The CDR3 nucleotides are TGTGCCAGCAGTTTAACGGGAATGAACTATGGCTACACCTTC. Residues: CASSLTGMNYGYTF.

Ten or more counts support this clonotype. The chain combines TRBV7-2 with TRBJ1-1, with D uncertain. The germline V gene encodes CDR1 SGHTA and CDR2 FQGNSA. The ends were cut back, 3 bases at V and 5 bases at J, with 7 bases in the middle. CDR3 size: 12 residues. DNA of the CDR3: TGTGCCAGCAGCTTCGTAGTTACTGAAGCTTTCTTT. This codes for CASSFVVTEAFF.

This clonotype came up many times. The rearrangement uses TRBV5-1 and TRBJ2-7; the D gene is possibly TRBD1 (5 bases). Germline values: CDR1 SGHRS, CDR2 YFSETQ. The CDR3 covers 13 residues. Trimming took off 0 bases at V and 5 bases at J, with 9 bases between the two ends. CDR3 residues: CASSLGQGNEQYF. CDR3 in DNA: TGCGCCAGCAGCTTGGGCCAGGGTAACGAGCAGTACTTC.

The chain has TRBV12-5 and TRBJ2-1, with 7 nucleotides matching TRBD2. The V segment lost 5 bases and the J segment 0 bases; nucleotides outside the gene matches: 19. The CDR3 consists of 20 residues. The germline gives CDR1 LGHNT, CDR2 FRNRAP. CDR3: CASGALGWASGPSSYNEQFF. The CDR3 DNA reads as TGTGCTAGTGGTGCCCTCGGTTGGGCTAGCGGACCGAGCTCCTACAATGAGCAGTTCTTC.

This clonotype has a count of ten or more. V gene TRBV20-1 combines with J gene TRBJ2-2; TRBD2 matches at 15 bases. CDR1 DFQATT and CDR2 SNEGSKA come from the germline V gene (reference sequence). This CDR3 is built from 16 residues. V dropped 6 bases and J dropped 2; count of bases not matched to a gene: 4. Written as DNA, the CDR3 is TGCAGTGCGAGGGGACTAGCGGGGGGTAACACCGGGGAGCTGTTTTTT. Protein: CSARGLAGGNTGELFF.

The table lists this clonotype with a few counts. The rearrangement uses TRBV27 and TRBJ2-7, with D unresolved. CDR1 MNHEY and CDR2 SMNVEV come from the germline V gene (reference sequence). V lost 6 bases and J lost 2, with 14 bases in between. This CDR3 comprises 14 residues. CDR3 amino acids: CASSSSSLTYEQYF. In nucleotides, the CDR3 is TGTGCCAGCAGCTCCTCGTCCCTGACCTACGAGCAGTACTTC.

This clonotype was found many times. This rearrangement joins TRBV21-1 to TRBJ1-2; the table calls TRBD1, which could not be checked here. TRBV21-1 counts as a pseudogene. The CDR3 runs to 15 residues. CDR3 in DNA: TGTGCCAGAAATATAACGAGGGGGCGATTCTATGGCTACACCTTC. Protein sequence: CARNITRGRFYGYTF.

The V call is TRBV4-3, the J call TRBJ1-2; 8 bases align to TRBD1. Germline V gives CDR1 LGHNA, CDR2 YSLEER. The CDR3 spans 15 residues. V dropped 4 bases and J dropped 5; count of bases not matched to a gene: 9. The CDR3 DNA reads as TGCGCCAGCAGCCTTCGACAGGGGAGTAGATATGGCTACACCTTC. It specifies CASSLRQGSRYGYTF.

This clonotype showed up many times. This chain uses TRBV20-1 with TRBJ1-1; the D is unclear. The CDR3 covers 13 residues. Trimming removed 1 base at V and 2 bases at J, with 8 bases between. Germline V gene sequence: CDR1 DFQATT, CDR2 SNEGSKA (reference sequence). The CDR3 reads CSARVTGNTEAFF. The CDR3 bases are TGCAGTGCTAGAGTAACGGGTAACACTGAAGCTTTCTTT.

This clonotype came up many times. This chain's CDR3 is CSPSPVSASYEQYF. Written as DNA, the CDR3 is TGCAGCCCCTCCCCCGTATCGGCCTCCTACGAGCAGTACTTC. The V and J genes are TRBV20-1 and TRBJ2-7; D gene unclear. Germline CDR1 reads DFQATT; CDR2 reads SNEGSKA (reference sequence). This CDR3 spans 14 amino acids.

This clonotype was detected ten times or more. The chain uses TRBV5-1 and TRBJ2-2; either TRBD1 or TRBD2 may fit D (6 bases each). V shed 0 bases and J shed 4 bases, with 10 bases lying between them. The CDR3 loop spans 15 amino acids. CDR1 is SGHRS, CDR2 YFSETQ, per germline. The CDR3 sequence is CASSLAGDTTGELFF. CDR3 DNA: TGCGCCAGCAGCTTGGCGGGGGACACCACCGGGGAGCTGTTTTTT.

This clonotype was observed many times. The chain carries TRBV7-3 and TRBJ1-1; D is perhaps TRBD1 (6 bases). Germline values: CDR1 SGHTA, CDR2 FQGTGA. The V and J ends lost 5 bases and 1 base respectively, with 8 bases between them. The CDR3 runs to 13 residues. CDR3 DNA sequence: TGTGCCAGCAGCGAACAGGGGAACACTGAAGCTTTCTTT. This translates into CASSEQGNTEAFF.

This clonotype was detected ten times or more. V gene TRBV25-1 combines with J gene TRBJ1-2, with 8 bases lining up with TRBD1. J was trimmed by 5 bases and V by 5 bases; bases with no gene match: 4. Germline V gene lookup returns CDR1 MGHDK and CDR2 SYGVNS. CDR3 length equals 13 residues. For the CDR3, the DNA is TGTGCCAGCAGTCCAGGGGGCACGTATGGCTACACCTTC. Translation: CASSPGGTYGYTF.

This clonotype was counted at least ten times. The chain joins TRBV7-3 to TRBJ2-1, with a tentative D call TRBD2 (6 bases). Trimming left V 0 bases short and J 5 bases short, with 11 bases between. Per germline, CDR1 SGHTA and CDR2 FQGTGA. The CDR3 is 15 residues long. CDR3 coding DNA: TGTGCCAGCAGCTTAACGGCTAGCGCGAACAATGAGCAGTTCTTC. Protein sequence: CASSLTASANNEQFF.

This clonotype occurred many times. The rearrangement links TRBV11-2 to TRBJ2-5; tentatively, D is TRBD1 (5 bases). The length of the CDR3 is 15 residues. The V gene's germline CDR1 is SGHAT and CDR2 FQNNGV. Trimming pared 1 base from V and 5 bases from J, leaving 14 bases between. As DNA, the CDR3 is TGTGCCAGCAGCTTAGGTACAGGCGTTTGGGAGACCCAGTACTTC. This encodes CASSLGTGVWETQYF.